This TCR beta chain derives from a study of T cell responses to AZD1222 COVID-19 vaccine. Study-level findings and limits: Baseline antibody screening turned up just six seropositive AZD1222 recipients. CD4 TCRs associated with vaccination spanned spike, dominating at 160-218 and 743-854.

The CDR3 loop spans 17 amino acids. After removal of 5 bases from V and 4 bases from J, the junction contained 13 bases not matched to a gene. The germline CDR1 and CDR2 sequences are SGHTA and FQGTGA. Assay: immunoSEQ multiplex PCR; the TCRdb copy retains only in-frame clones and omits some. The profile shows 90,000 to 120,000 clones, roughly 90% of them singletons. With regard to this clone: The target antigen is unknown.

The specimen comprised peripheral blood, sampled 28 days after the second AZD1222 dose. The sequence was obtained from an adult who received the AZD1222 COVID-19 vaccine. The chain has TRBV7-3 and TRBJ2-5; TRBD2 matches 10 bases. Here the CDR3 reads CASSPGLASMGPETQYF. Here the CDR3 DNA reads TGTGCCAGCAGCCCGGGACTAGCGAGTATGGGGCCAGAGACCCAGTACTTC.